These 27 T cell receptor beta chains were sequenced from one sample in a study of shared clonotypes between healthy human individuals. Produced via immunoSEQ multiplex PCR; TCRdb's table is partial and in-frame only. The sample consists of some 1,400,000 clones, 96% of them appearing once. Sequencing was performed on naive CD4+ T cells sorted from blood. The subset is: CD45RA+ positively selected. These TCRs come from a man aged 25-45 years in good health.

CDR3 coding DNA: TGTGCCAGCAAAAACAGGAATCTGGGTGAAAAACTGTTTTTT. Protein sequence: CASKNRNLGEKLFF. The J gene is TRBJ1-4, the V gene TRBV6-5, with D possibly TRBD1 on 5 matching bases. V shed 7 bases and J shed 7 bases, with 16 bases lying between them. The CDR3 sequence is 14 residues long. The V gene's germline CDR1 is MNHEY and CDR2 SVGAGI.

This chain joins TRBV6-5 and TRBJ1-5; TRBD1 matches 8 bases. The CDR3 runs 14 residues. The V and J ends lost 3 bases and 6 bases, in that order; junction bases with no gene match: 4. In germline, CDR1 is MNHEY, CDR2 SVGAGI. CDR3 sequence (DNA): TGTGCCAGCAGTTATGACAGGGGCATTCAGCCCCAGCATTTT. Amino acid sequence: CASSYDRGIQPQHF.

As DNA, the CDR3 is TGTGCCAGCAGCTGGGGAGCTGGGGCCAACGTCCTGACTTTC. This sequence encodes CASSWGAGANVLTF. V and J are TRBV27 and TRBJ2-6, with a possible D match to TRBD2 (5 bases). Trimming left V 6 bases short and J 2 bases short, with 8 bases between. The CDR3 is made up of 14 amino acids. Germline loops: CDR1 MNHEY, CDR2 SMNVEV (reference sequence).

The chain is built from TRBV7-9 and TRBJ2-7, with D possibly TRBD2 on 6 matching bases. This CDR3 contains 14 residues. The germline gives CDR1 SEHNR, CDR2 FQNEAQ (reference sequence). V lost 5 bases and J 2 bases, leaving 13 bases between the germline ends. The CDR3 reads CASSLRETAYEQYF. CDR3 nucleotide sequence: TGTGCCAGCAGCCTCCGGGAGACGGCCTACGAGCAGTACTTC. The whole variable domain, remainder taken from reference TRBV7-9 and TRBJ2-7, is DTGVSQNPRHKITKRGQNVTFRCDPISEHNRLYWYRQTLGQGPEFLTYFQNEAQLEKSRLLSDRFSAERPKGSFSTLEIQRTEQGDSAMYLCASSLRETAYEQYFGPGTRLTVT.

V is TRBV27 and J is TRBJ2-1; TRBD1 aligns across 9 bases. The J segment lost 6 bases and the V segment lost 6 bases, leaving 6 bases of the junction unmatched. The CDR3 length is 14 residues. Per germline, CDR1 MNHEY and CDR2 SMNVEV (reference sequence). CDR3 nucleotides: TGTGCCAGCAGGGGGGACAGGGTGCCCAATGAGCAGTTCTTC. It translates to CASRGDRVPNEQFF.

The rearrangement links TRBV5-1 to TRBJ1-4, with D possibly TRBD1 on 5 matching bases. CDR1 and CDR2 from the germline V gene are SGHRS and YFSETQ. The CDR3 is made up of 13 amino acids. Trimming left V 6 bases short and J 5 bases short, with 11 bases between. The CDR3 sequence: CASKGLLNEKLFF. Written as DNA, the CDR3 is TGCGCCAGCAAGGGGCTCTTGAATGAAAAACTGTTTTTT.

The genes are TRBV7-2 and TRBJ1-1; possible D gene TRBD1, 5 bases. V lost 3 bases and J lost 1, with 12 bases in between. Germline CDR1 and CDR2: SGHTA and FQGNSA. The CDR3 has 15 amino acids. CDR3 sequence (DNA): TGTGCCAGCAGCTTCAAATCCAGGGAGAACACTGAAGCTTTCTTT. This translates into CASSFKSRENTEAFF.

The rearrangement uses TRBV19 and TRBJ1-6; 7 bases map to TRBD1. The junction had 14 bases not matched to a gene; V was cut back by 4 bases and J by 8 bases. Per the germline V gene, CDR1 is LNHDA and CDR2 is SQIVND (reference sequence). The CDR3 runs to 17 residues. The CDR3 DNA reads TGTGCCAGTAGTAGACCCCGACAACAGGGGAGGTATTCACCCCTCCACTTT. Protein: CASSRPRQQGRYSPLHF.

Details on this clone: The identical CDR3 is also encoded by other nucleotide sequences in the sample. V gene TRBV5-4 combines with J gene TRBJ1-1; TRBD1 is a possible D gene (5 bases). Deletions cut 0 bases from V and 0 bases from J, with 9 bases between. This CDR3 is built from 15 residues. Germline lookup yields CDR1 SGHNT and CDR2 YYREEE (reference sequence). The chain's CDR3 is CASSLVAGMNTEAFF. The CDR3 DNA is TGTGCCAGCAGCTTGGTTGCAGGGATGAACACTGAAGCTTTCTTT.

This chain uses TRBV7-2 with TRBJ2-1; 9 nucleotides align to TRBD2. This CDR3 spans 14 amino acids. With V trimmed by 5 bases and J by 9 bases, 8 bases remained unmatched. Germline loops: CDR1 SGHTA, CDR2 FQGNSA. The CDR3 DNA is TGTGCCAGCAGCCCCAGCGGGAGGTTAGCTGAGCAGTTCTTC. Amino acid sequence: CASSPSGRLAEQFF.

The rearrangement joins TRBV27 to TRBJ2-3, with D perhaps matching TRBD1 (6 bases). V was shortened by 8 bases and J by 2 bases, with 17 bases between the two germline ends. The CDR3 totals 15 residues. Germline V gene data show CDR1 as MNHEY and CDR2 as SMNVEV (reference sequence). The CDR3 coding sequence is TGTGCCAGCTTACTCAGGACAGCCACCACAGATACGCAGTATTTT. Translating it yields CASLLRTATTDTQYF.

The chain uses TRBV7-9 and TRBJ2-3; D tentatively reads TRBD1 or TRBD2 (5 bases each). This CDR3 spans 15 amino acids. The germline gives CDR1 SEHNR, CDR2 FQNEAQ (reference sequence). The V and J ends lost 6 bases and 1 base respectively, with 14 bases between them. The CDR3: CASRPGTTGTDTQYF. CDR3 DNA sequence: TGTGCCAGCAGGCCCGGGACCACCGGCACAGATACGCAGTATTTT. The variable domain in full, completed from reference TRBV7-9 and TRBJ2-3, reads DTGVSQNPRHKITKRGQNVTFRCDPISEHNRLYWYRQTLGQGPEFLTYFQNEAQLEKSRLLSDRFSAERPKGSFSTLEIQRTEQGDSAMYLCASRPGTTGTDTQYFGPGTRLTVL.

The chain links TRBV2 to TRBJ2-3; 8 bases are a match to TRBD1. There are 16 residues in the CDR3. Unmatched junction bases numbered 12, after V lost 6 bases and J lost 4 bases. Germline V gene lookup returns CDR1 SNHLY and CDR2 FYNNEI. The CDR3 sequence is CASRGTGTPTADTQYF. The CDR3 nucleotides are TGTGCCAGCAGGGGGACAGGCACCCCCACAGCAGATACGCAGTATTTT.

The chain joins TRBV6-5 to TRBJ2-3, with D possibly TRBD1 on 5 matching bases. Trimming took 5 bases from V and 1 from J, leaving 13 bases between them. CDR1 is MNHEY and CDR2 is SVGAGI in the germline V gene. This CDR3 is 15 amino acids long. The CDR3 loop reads CASSRIMGRTDTQYF. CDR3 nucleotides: TGTGCCAGCAGTCGGATTATGGGGCGCACAGATACGCAGTATTTT.

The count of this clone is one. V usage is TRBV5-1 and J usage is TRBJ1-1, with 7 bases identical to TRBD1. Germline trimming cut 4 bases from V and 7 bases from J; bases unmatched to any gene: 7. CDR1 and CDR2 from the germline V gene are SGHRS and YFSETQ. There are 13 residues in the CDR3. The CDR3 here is CASSADRQGEAFF. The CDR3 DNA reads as TGCGCCAGCAGCGCTGACAGACAGGGTGAAGCTTTCTTT.

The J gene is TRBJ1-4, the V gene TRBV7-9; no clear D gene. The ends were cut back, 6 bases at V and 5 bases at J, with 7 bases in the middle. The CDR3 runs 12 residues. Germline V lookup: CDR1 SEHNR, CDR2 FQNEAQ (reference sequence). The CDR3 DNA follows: TGTGCCAGCAGACAGAGGAATGAAAAACTGTTTTTT. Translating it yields CASRQRNEKLFF.

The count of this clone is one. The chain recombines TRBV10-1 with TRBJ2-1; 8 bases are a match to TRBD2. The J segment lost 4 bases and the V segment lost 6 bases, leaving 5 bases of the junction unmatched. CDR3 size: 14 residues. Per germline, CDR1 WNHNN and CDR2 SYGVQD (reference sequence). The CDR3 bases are TGCGCCAGCAGCCCTAGCGGGTCATACAATGAGCAGTTCTTC. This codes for CASSPSGSYNEQFF.

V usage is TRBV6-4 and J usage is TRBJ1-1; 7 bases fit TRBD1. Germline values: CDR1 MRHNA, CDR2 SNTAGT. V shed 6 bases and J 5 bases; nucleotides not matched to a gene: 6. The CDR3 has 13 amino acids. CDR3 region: CASSRDSGTEAFF. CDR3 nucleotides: TGTGCCAGCAGCCGGGACAGCGGGACTGAAGCTTTCTTT.

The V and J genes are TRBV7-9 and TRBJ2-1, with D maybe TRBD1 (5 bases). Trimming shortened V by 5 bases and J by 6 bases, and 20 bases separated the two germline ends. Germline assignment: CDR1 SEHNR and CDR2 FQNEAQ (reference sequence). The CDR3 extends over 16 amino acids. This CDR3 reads CASSGRAGNQRNEQFF. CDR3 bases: TGTGCCAGCAGCGGGCGAGCAGGGAATCAGCGCAATGAGCAGTTCTTC.

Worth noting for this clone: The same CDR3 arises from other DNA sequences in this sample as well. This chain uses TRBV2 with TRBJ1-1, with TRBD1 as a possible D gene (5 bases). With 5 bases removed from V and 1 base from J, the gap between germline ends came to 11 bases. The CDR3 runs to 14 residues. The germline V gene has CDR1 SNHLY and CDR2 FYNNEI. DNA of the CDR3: TGTGCCAGCAGTCCGGGGGGAGGGAACACTGAAGCTTTCTTT. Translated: CASSPGGGNTEAFF. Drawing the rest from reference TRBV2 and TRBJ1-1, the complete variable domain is EPEVTQTPSHQVTQMGQEVILRCVPISNHLYFYWYRQILGQKVEFLVSFYNNEISEKSEIFDDQFSVERPDGSNFTLKIRSTKLEDSAMYFCASSPGGGNTEAFFGQGTRLTVV.

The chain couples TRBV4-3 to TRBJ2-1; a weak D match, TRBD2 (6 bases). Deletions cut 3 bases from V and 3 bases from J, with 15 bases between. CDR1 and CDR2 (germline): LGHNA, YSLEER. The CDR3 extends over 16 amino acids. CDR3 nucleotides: TGCGCCAGCAGCCACCTTCCGGGAGTACGCTACAATGAGCAGTTCTTC. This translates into CASSHLPGVRYNEQFF.

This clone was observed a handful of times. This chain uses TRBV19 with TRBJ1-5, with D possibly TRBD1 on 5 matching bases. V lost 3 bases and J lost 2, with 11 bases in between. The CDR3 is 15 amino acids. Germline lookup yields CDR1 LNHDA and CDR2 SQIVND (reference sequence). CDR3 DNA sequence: TGTGCCAGTAGTATTTACAGGAGCGGCAATCAGCCCCAGCATTTT. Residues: CASSIYRSGNQPQHF.

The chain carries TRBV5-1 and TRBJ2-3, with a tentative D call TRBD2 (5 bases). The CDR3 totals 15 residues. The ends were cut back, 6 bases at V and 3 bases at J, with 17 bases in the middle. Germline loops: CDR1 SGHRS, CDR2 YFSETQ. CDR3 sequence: CASNGDLGRTDTQYF. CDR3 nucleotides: TGCGCCAGCAACGGAGACTTGGGGAGAACAGATACGCAGTATTTT.

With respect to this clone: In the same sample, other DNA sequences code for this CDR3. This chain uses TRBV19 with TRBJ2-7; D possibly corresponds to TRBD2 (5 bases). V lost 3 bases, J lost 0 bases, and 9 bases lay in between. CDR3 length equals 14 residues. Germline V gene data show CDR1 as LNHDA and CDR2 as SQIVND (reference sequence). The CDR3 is CASSIASGSYEQYF. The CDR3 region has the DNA TGTGCCAGTAGTATCGCGAGCGGCTCCTACGAGCAGTACTTC.

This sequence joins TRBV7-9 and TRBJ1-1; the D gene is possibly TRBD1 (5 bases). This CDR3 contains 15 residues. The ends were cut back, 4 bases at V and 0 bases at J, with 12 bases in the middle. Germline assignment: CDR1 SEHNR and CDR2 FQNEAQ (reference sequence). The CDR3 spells CASSSVQVLNTEAFF. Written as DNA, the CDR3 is TGTGCCAGCAGCTCCGTACAGGTTCTGAACACTGAAGCTTTCTTT.

In DNA, the CDR3 is TGTGCCAGCAGTGAACTCGGGGGCAGGACCGGGGAGCTGTTTTTT. Translating gives CASSELGGRTGELFF. The chain recombines TRBV6-1 with TRBJ2-2; D tentatively fits TRBD1 or TRBD2 (6 bases each). Looked up from germline, CDR1 is MNHNS and CDR2 is SASEGT. The V end lost 2 bases, the J end lost 5 bases, and 12 bases lay between the germline ends. CDR3 size: 15 residues.

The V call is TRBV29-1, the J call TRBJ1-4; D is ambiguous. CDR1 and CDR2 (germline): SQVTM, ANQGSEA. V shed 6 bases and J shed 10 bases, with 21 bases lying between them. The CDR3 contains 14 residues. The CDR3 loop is CSVAAGFDTGKLFF. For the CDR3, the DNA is TGCAGCGTGGCAGCGGGCTTCGATACCGGAAAACTGTTTTTT.